Listed below are T cell receptor beta chains from one sample, sequenced in a study of response to subunit inactivated influenza vaccine. TCRdb redid the calling of the RT-PCR reads with MiXCR, one entry per CDR3 protein. In the table there are approximately 500,000 distinct CDR3 sequences, 10% to 15% of which are singletons. The input for sequencing was PBMCs from blood, taken 40 to 50 days after vaccination. The receptors stem from a man in his fifties or sixties who received an inactivated influenza vaccine. The CDR3 runs from the conserved cysteine through the conserved F or W. Fields, in order: D gene, V gene, J gene, clone size, CDR3 protein, CDR3 DNA. The D gene is left open where the match is weak. For some rows the clone size is stated as once, few or many, or as a class when expanded; others skip it.

TRBD1,TRBV29-1,TRBJ2-7,NA,CGVSQASGTGLYEQYF,TGCGGCGTCTCCCAAGCTTCCGGGACAGGCCTCTACGAGCAGTACTTC
NA,TRBV30,TRBJ1-5,NA,CAWSGKSNQPQHF,TGTGCCTGGAGTGGGAAGAGCAATCAGCCCCAGCATTTT
NA,TRBV25-1,TRBJ2-1,NA,CASSEEGGDYNEQFF,TGTGCCAGCAGTGAAGAGGGTGGGGATTACAATGAGCAGTTCTTC
NA,TRBV24-1,TRBJ2-7,NA,CATSDFRAGTEQYF,TGTGCCACCAGTGATTTTCGGGCAGGGACCGAGCAGTACTTC
NA,TRBV15,TRBJ2-1,NA,CATSRAGVWSNEQFF,TGTGCCACCAGCAGAGCCGGGGTCTGGTCCAATGAGCAGTTCTTC
TRBD2,TRBV20-1,TRBJ2-1,many,CSATLNSGGEQFF,TGCAGTGCTACTCTTAATAGCGGGGGGGAGCAGTTCTTC
NA,TRBV20-1,TRBJ1-1,NA,CSARAALREAFF,TGCAGTGCTAGAGCTGCGTTAAGGGAAGCTTTCTTT
TRBD2,TRBV29-1,TRBJ2-3,few,CSVGTSGGYTDTQYF,TGCAGCGTTGGGACTAGCGGGGGATACACAGATACGCAGTATTTT
NA,TRBV5-1,TRBJ2-7,NA,CASSLERREYEQYF,TGCGCCAGCAGCTTGGAACGGAGAGAATACGAGCAGTACTTC
TRBD1,TRBV9,TRBJ2-6,many,CASSRPGQGASISGANVLTF,TGTGCCAGCAGCCGACCAGGACAGGGGGCTTCCATCTCTGGGGCCAACGTCCTGACTTTC
TRBD1,TRBV5-1,TRBJ2-7,many,CASSFRDRGEQYF,TGCGCCAGCAGCTTTCGGGACAGGGGCGAGCAGTACTTC
NA,TRBV4-3,TRBJ1-1,NA,CASSQDVGTTEAFF,TGCGCCAGCAGCCAAGATGTAGGGACTACTGAAGCTTTCTTT
NA,TRBV3-1,TRBJ1-1,NA,CASSQVGHTEAFF,TGTGCCAGCAGCCAAGTGGGACACACTGAAGCTTTCTTT
NA,TRBV28,TRBJ2-5,NA,CASTGLQGEKTQYF,TGTGCCAGCACGGGCTTGCAGGGAGAAAAGACCCAGTACTTC
NA,TRBV20-1,TRBJ2-5,NA,CSATSAQETQYF,TGCAGTGCTACCTCTGCCCAAGAGACCCAGTACTTC
TRBD2,TRBV12-3/TRBV12-4,TRBJ2-2,many,CASKLAGIATGELFF,TGTGCCAGCAAACTAGCGGGAATTGCCACCGGGGAGCTGTTTTTT
TRBD1,TRBV12-3/TRBV12-4,TRBJ2-7,many,CASSSPQGAGQYF,TGTGCCAGCAGTTCCCCCCAGGGGGCTGGGCAGTACTTC
TRBD2,TRBV6-2/TRBV6-3,TRBJ2-1,few,CASSYSLIRSGRASSYNEQFF,TGTGCCAGCAGTTACTCCTTGATCCGTAGCGGGAGGGCCTCCTCCTACAATGAGCAGTTCTTC
TRBD2,TRBV20-1,TRBJ2-7,many,CSARDIAGREQYF,TGCAGTGCTAGGGACATAGCGGGCCGGGAGCAGTACTTC
NA,TRBV5-6,TRBJ2-3,NA,CASSLNSAPFTDTQYF,TGTGCCAGCAGCTTGAATAGCGCCCCGTTCACAGATACGCAGTATTTT
NA,TRBV6-1,TRBJ1-1,NA,CASSGAHTEAFF,TGTGCCAGCAGCGGGGCCCACACTGAAGCTTTCTTT
TRBD2,TRBV7-2,TRBJ2-1,NA,CASSLAGSGENNEQFF,TGTGCCAGCAGCTTAGCAGGAAGCGGGGAGAACAATGAGCAGTTCTTC
TRBD2,TRBV5-1,TRBJ2-3,many,CASSLAAGASTDTQYF,TGTGCCAGCAGCTTAGCGGCGGGAGCTAGCACAGATACGCAGTATTTT
NA,TRBV5-1,TRBJ2-7,NA,CASSLEGVIYDEQYF,TGCGCCAGCAGCTTGGAAGGGGTGATCTACGATGAGCAGTACTTC
NA,TRBV6-1,TRBJ2-7,NA,CASSEFPKPSYEQYF,TGTGCCAGCAGTGAATTCCCTAAGCCATCCTACGAGCAGTACTTC
TRBD1,TRBV23-1,TRBJ2-1,NA,CASSQFLGQNYNEQFF,TGCGCCAGCAGTCAATTCTTGGGACAGAACTACAATGAGCAGTTCTTC
TRBD2,TRBV3-1,TRBJ2-3,NA,CTCCRPSGGTSFTDTQYF,TGTACCTGCTGCCGCCCTAGCGGGGGGACATCTTTCACAGATACGCAGTATTTT
NA,TRBV7-2,TRBJ2-7,few,CASSKALHNEQYF,TGTGCCAGCAGCAAAGCACTCCACAACGAGCAGTACTTC
TRBD1,TRBV3-1,TRBJ1-1,many,CASSFGQGSTEAFF,TGTGCCAGCAGCTTCGGACAGGGGAGCACTGAAGCTTTCTTT
NA,TRBV6-1,TRBJ1-6,NA,CASSAGTSYNSPLHF,TGTGCCAGCAGCGCCGGGACATCCTATAATTCACCCCTCCACTTT
NA,TRBV28,TRBJ2-1,NA,CASSFLGSYNEQFF,TGTGCCAGCAGTTTCCTAGGATCCTACAATGAGCAGTTCTTC
TRBD1,TRBV3-1,TRBJ2-7,few,CASSHAYRGRGEQYF,TGTGCCAGCAGCCATGCCTACAGGGGGCGCGGCGAGCAGTACTTC
NA,TRBV20-1,TRBJ2-2,NA,CSASRQTNTGELFF,TGCAGTGCTTCTAGACAGACGAACACCGGGGAGCTGTTTTTT
TRBD1,TRBV15,TRBJ1-2,NA,CATSTGTAANYGYTF,TGTGCCACCAGCACAGGGACAGCAGCTAACTATGGCTACACCTTC
TRBD1,TRBV12-3/TRBV12-4,TRBJ2-2,NA,CASKSGQTIAGELFF,TGTGCCAGCAAATCGGGACAGACTATCGCCGGGGAGCTGTTTTTT
TRBD1,TRBV5-1,TRBJ1-1,few,CASSSMTGLGEAFF,TGCGCCAGCAGCTCCATGACAGGGTTGGGTGAAGCTTTCTTT
NA,TRBV29-1,TRBJ1-1,few,CSVEQDVFLNTEAFF,TGCAGCGTTGAACAGGACGTCTTCCTGAACACTGAAGCTTTCTTT
NA,TRBV15,TRBJ2-1,many,CATDRRGANEQFF,TGTGCCACAGACCGCCGGGGGGCAAATGAGCAGTTCTTC
NA,TRBV18,TRBJ2-7,NA,CASSPPRGELYEQYF,TGTGCCAGCTCACCACCCAGGGGAGAACTCTACGAGCAGTACTTC
TRBD2,TRBV5-5,TRBJ2-5,NA,CASSFHGSGGGETQYF,TGTGCCAGCAGCTTTCACGGGTCGGGAGGCGGCGAGACCCAGTACTTC
NA,TRBV12-3/TRBV12-4,TRBJ2-1,many,CASSLGGTAKGEQFF,TGTGCCAGCAGTTTAGGGGGGACGGCGAAGGGTGAGCAGTTCTTC
TRBD1,TRBV4-1,TRBJ2-7,NA,CASSQERTGGAYEQYF,TGCGCCAGCAGCCAAGAGCGGACAGGGGGCGCCTACGAGCAGTACTTC
NA,TRBV28,TRBJ2-7,once,CASSPGQNKQYF,TGTGCCAGCAGTCCCGGGCAGAACAAGCAGTACTTC
NA,TRBV21-1,TRBJ2-5,NA,CASSKDCPGGETQYF,TGTGCCAGCAGCAAAGATTGTCCCGGAGGAGAGACCCAGTACTTC
TRBD2,TRBV7-6,TRBJ2-1,few,CASSSLLAGGLGQFF,TGTGCCAGCAGCTCGCTACTAGCGGGGGGGCTGGGGCAGTTCTTC
TRBD2,TRBV6-1,TRBJ2-5,NA,CASTSGYRETQYF,TGTGCCAGCACTAGCGGCTATAGAGAGACCCAGTACTTC
NA,TRBV7-9,TRBJ2-7,few,CASGTGTLYEQYF,TGTGCCAGCGGAACAGGGACACTTTACGAGCAGTACTTC
NA,TRBV10-3,TRBJ2-5,few,CAISESLWETQYF,TGTGCCATCAGTGAGTCCCTCTGGGAGACCCAGTACTTC
TRBD2,TRBV6-2/TRBV6-3,TRBJ2-1,NA,CASSPLGLDSYNEQFF,TGTGCCAGCAGCCCGCTGGGACTAGATTCCTACAATGAGCAGTTCTTC